This TCR beta chain was identified in a study of a mutant IDH1 vaccine in newly diagnosed glioma. Overall study context: Treated patients had a mean age of about 40 years and a roughly 60% male, around 38% female split. Those enrolled had earlier been treated with radiotherapy, temozolomide, or both, mostly both. Whole-study results and caveats: Of the patients, 80% to 95% had vaccine-induced immune responses.

Time point indicated: baseline, week 1 (first vaccination visit). As to treatment: pre-vaccination baseline after standard-of-care therapy. This CDR3 region has 16 residues. V was clipped by 4 bases and J by 5 bases; unmatched bases: 11. The V gene's germline CDR1 is SGHRS and CDR2 YFSETQ. Regarding this clone: Antigen specificity is unknown.

The data were produced by immunoSEQ multiplex PCR, yet TCRdb's version contains in-frame clones alone and is incomplete. The sample lists 60,000 to 75,000 clones, about four fifths occurring once. The source material was peripheral blood mononuclear cells (PBMCs), sampled from a glioma patient treated with radiotherapy, temozolomide or both. This receptor was obtained from a woman aged 18-29 years with glioma. Some clones in this sample may be carry-over from other donors' samples. This sequence joins TRBV5-1 and TRBJ2-7; TRBD2 matches at 11 bases. This CDR3 reads CASSRMTSGIGNEQYF. CDR3 nucleotide sequence: TGCGCCAGCAGCCGAATGACTAGCGGGATAGGCAACGAGCAGTACTTC.